Below are 6 T cell receptor beta chains sequenced from a single sample in a study of blood T cell repertoires in COVID-19. Clones were sequenced by immunoSEQ multiplex PCR, and TCRdb holds only the in-frame ones, with some missing. The sample yields some 300,000 clones, around 86% seen once. Sequences were obtained from PBMCs or T cells enriched from blood (not recorded which). Receptors originate from a woman aged 40-49 years who had recovered from COVID-19.

In its sample, this clone was seen once. The chain links TRBV18 to TRBJ2-4; D uncertain. Germline V gene data show CDR1 as KGHSH and CDR2 as LQKENI. The ends were cut back, 3 bases at V and 8 bases at J, with 14 bases in the middle. The CDR3 length is 14 residues. As DNA, the CDR3 is TGTGCCAGCTCACCGGCTCTAGTCGGTGACATTCAGTACTTC. It codes for CASSPALVGDIQYF.

The CDR3 DNA reads as TGTGCCAGCAGCTCGCAGACAGGTTTTAACACTGAAGCTTTCTTT. This gives the protein CASSSQTGFNTEAFF. V and J are TRBV7-9 and TRBJ1-1; TRBD1 might be the D (6 bases). CDR3 length: 15 residues. V was clipped by 4 bases and J by 2 bases, with 14 bases between them. The V gene's germline CDR1 is SEHNR and CDR2 FQNEAQ (reference sequence).

J is TRBJ2-1 and V is TRBV18; 7 nucleotides align to TRBD1. Germline CDR1 is KGHSH and CDR2 is LQKENI. This CDR3 has 16 amino acids. The V gene end was trimmed by 4 bases and the J gene end by 4 bases; junction bases not matched to a gene: 10. The CDR3 nucleotides are TGTGCCAGCTCACAAAATGGACAGGCGGGTTACAATGAGCAGTTCTTC. This translates into CASSQNGQAGYNEQFF.

V gene TRBV7-2 combines with J gene TRBJ1-2, with 8 nucleotides matching TRBD1. This CDR3 comprises 15 residues. Trimming removed 0 bases from V and 7 bases from J; junction bases left unmatched: 7. Per the germline V gene, CDR1 is SGHTA and CDR2 is FQGNSA. The CDR3 nucleotides read TGTGCCAGCAGCTTAGCGCTTAGGACAGGGACTGGCTACACCTTC. Protein sequence: CASSLALRTGTGYTF.

The chain has TRBV12-5 and TRBJ2-7; the D is unclear. This CDR3 region has 11 residues. V lost 5 bases and J 5 bases, leaving 7 bases between the germline ends. Germline CDR1 is LGHNT and CDR2 is FRNRAP. The DNA for the CDR3 is TGTGCTAGTGGTCTCTCGGACGAGCAGTACTTC. Translation: CASGLSDEQYF.

The sample holds one count of this clone. V is TRBV10-3 and J is TRBJ1-1; TRBD1 matches 7 bases. CDR1 is ENHRY, CDR2 SYGVKD, per germline. The CDR3 consists of 16 residues. V lost 0 bases, J lost 4 bases, and 8 bases stayed unmatched. For the CDR3, the DNA is TGTGCCATCAGTGAGTCGGGCAGGGGGGATGGCACTGAAGCTTTCTTT. Amino acids: CAISESGRGDGTEAFF.